One and the same sample provided the 22 T cell receptor beta chains below, sequenced in a study of blood T cell repertoires in COVID-19 (dated by TCRdb to about 2020). The protocol used for the library was the immunoSEQ multiplex PCR assay. TCRdb provides this immuneACCESS table in a form limited to in-frame rearrangements. Some clones are lacking; in checked studies, under half of them reflect an unresolved V gene, and why the rest are absent is not known. The sample yields around 97,000 clones; 70% to 90% were counted once. The ten largest clonotypes hold around 3.4% of the sample. The sample was peripheral blood. The receptors here all came from an older woman with acute or convalescent COVID-19.

The chain joins TRBV10-3 to TRBJ1-6; D is possibly TRBD1 (6 bases). CDR3 size: 13 residues. Germline values: CDR1 ENHRY, CDR2 SYGVKD. V was pared by 6 bases and J by 9 bases, with 12 bases between. The CDR3 DNA sequence: TGTGCCATCAGCCTGGTGGACAGTTCACCCCTCCACTTT. It encodes CAISLVDSSPLHF.

The J gene is TRBJ1-1, the V gene TRBV19, with a possible D match to TRBD1 (6 bases). The CDR3 is 15 amino acids. Trimming took 4 bases from V and 4 from J, leaving 16 bases between them. CDR1 LNHDA and CDR2 SQIVND come from the germline V gene (reference sequence). The CDR3, as DNA: TGTGCCAGTAGTAGGACAGTTGGGCTCGGCACTGAAGCTTTCTTT. Its protein product is CASSRTVGLGTEAFF.

The gene calls are TRBV20-1 and TRBJ1-2, with unresolved D. The germline gives CDR1 DFQATT, CDR2 SNEGSKA (reference sequence). V lost 5 bases to trimming and J lost 5 bases, with 9 bases between them. CDR3 length equals 11 residues. DNA of the CDR3: TGCAGTGCTGTCGAGGGATATGGCTACACCTTC. Translation gives CSAVEGYGYTF.

The rearrangement links TRBV5-5 to TRBJ2-3; D not certain. The V gene's germline CDR1 is SGHKS and CDR2 YYEKEE (reference sequence). V shed 1 base and J shed 1 base, with 4 bases lying between them. The length of the CDR3 is 13 residues. The CDR3 loop is CASSLLGTDTQYF. The CDR3 region has the DNA TGTGCCAGCAGCTTGCTAGGCACAGATACGCAGTATTTT. Complete variable domain (other parts from reference TRBV5-5 and TRBJ2-3): DAGVTQSPTHLIKTRGQQVTLRCSPISGHKSVSWYQQVLGQGPQFIFQYYEKEERGRGNFPDRFSARQFPNYSSELNVNALLLGDSALYLCASSLLGTDTQYFGPGTRLTVL.

V usage is TRBV15 and J usage is TRBJ1-1; tentative D call: TRBD1 (6 bases). Trimming shortened V by 0 bases and J by 4 bases, and 18 bases separated the two germline ends. Germline loops: CDR1 LNHNV, CDR2 YYDKDF (reference sequence). There are 17 residues in the CDR3. The CDR3 loop is CATSRDKGVGRGTEAFF. In nucleotides, the CDR3 is TGTGCCACCAGCAGAGATAAGGGGGTGGGCCGGGGCACTGAAGCTTTCTTT. Full variable domain (rest looked up from reference TRBV15 and TRBJ1-1): DAMVIQNPRYQVTQFGKPVTLSCSQTLNHNVMYWYQQKSSQAPKLLFHYYDKDFNNEADTPDNFQSRRPNTSFCFLDIRSPGLGDTAMYLCATSRDKGVGRGTEAFFGQGTRLTVV.

This chain links TRBV27 with TRBJ2-7; 9 bases align to TRBD1. J was trimmed by 3 bases and V by 3 bases; bases with no gene match: 6. CDR3 length: 15 residues. Germline V lookup: CDR1 MNHEY, CDR2 SMNVEV (reference sequence). Written as DNA, the CDR3 is TGTGCCAGCAGTTTGCGGGACAGGGTACTCTACGAGCAGTACGTC. As protein: CASSLRDRVLYEQYV.

This chain uses TRBV2 with TRBJ1-4; possibly TRBD1 for D (5 bases). Germline V gene sequence: CDR1 SNHLY, CDR2 FYNNEI. The V end was cut by 5 bases, the J end by 7 bases, with 14 bases between. The CDR3 runs to 14 residues. CDR3 sequence: CASSPGTWGEKLFF. Written as DNA, the CDR3 is TGTGCCAGCAGTCCCGGGACTTGGGGTGAAAAACTGTTTTTT.

This clone has just one count. V usage is TRBV29-1 and J usage is TRBJ2-5, with 12 bases aligning to TRBD1. With 1 base clipped from V and 7 bases from J, the junction kept 7 bases outside the gene matches. In germline, CDR1 is SQVTM, CDR2 ANQGSEA. CDR3 size: 15 residues. The CDR3 coding sequence is TGCAGCGTTGAAGGGGACAGGGGGCCCAGGGGGACCCAGTACTTC. Its protein is CSVEGDRGPRGTQYF.

The chain links TRBV6-5 to TRBJ1-1, with a possible D match to TRBD1 (5 bases). Germline CDR1 and CDR2: MNHEY and SVGAGI. The CDR3 extends over 14 amino acids. Trimming cost V 6 bases and J 4 bases, with 15 bases left between them. In DNA, the CDR3 is TGTGCCAGCAGCTCCCGGGGGGTAGGCACTGAAGCTTTCTTT. Amino acids: CASSSRGVGTEAFF.

The gene calls are TRBV11-2 and TRBJ1-1; D gene ambiguous. Per germline, CDR1 SGHAT and CDR2 FQNNGV. The CDR3 runs 11 residues. Trimming took off 6 bases at V and 7 bases at J, with 9 bases between the two ends. The CDR3 nucleotides read TGTGCCAGCAGGGTGAACGGTGAAGCTTTCTTT. Translation: CASRVNGEAFF. Looking up the rest from reference TRBV11-2 and TRBJ1-1 gives the full variable domain: EAGVAQSPRYKIIEKRQSVAFWCNPISGHATLYWYQQILGQGPKLLIQFQNNGVVDDSQLPKDRFSAERLKGVDSTLKIQPAKLEDSAVYLCASRVNGEAFFGQGTRLTVV.

V is TRBV4-2 and J is TRBJ1-1; D call uncertain. CDR3 length equals 15 residues. The germline gives CDR1 LGHNA, CDR2 YNFKEQ. V was clipped by 6 bases and J by 2 bases, with 16 bases between them. The CDR3 protein is CASSPHARGNTEAFF. DNA for the CDR3: TGTGCCAGCAGTCCGCATGCGCGGGGAAACACTGAAGCTTTCTTT.

As to this clone: A much more abundant neighbour one base away suggests this may be a read error. The chain has TRBV3-1 (or the pseudogene TRBV3-2) and TRBJ1-6; D uncertain. The CDR3 is made up of 15 amino acids. With 3 bases removed from V and 0 bases from J, the gap between germline ends came to 6 bases. Germline V gives CDR1 LGHDT, CDR2 YNNKEL (reference sequence). In DNA, the CDR3 is TGTGCCAGCAGCCAGGGGAGCTCCTATAATTCACCCCTCCACTTT. It encodes CASSQGSSYNSPLHF.

The chain recombines TRBV24-1 with TRBJ1-2; maybe TRBD1 (6 bases). V lost 1 base and J 11 bases, leaving 13 bases between the germline ends. Germline V gene sequence: CDR1 KGHDR, CDR2 SFDVKD. This CDR3 contains 13 residues. DNA for the CDR3: TGTGCCACCAGTGATTTCTTGGGGGCTAGTTACACCTTC. This sequence encodes CATSDFLGASYTF.

This rearrangement joins TRBV5-1 to TRBJ2-1; TRBD2 aligns across 11 bases. This CDR3 has 16 amino acids. The V segment lost 4 bases and the J segment 7 bases; nucleotides outside the gene matches: 10. Looked up from germline, CDR1 is SGHRS and CDR2 is YFSETQ. CDR3: CASSGSGTSGGNEQFF. Here the CDR3 DNA reads TGCGCCAGCAGCGGTTCCGGGACTAGCGGAGGGAATGAGCAGTTCTTC. Using reference TRBV5-1 and TRBJ2-1 for the parts outside the CDR3, the full variable domain is KAGVTQTPRYLIKTRGQQVTLSCSPISGHRSVSWYQQTPGQGLQFLFEYFSETQRNKGNFPGRFSGRQFSNSRSEMNVSTLELGDSALYLCASSGSGTSGGNEQFFGPGTRLTVL.

The rearrangement uses TRBV5-1 and TRBJ2-5; 8 bases map to TRBD2. J lost 5 bases, V lost 5 bases, and 8 bases had no gene match. Germline CDR1 SGHRS, CDR2 YFSETQ. The CDR3 is 14 amino acids. The CDR3 loop reads CASRTGTSYETQYF. The CDR3 bases are TGCGCCAGCAGAACCGGGACTAGTTACGAGACCCAGTACTTC.

The gene calls are TRBV24-1 and TRBJ2-3; D remains unclear. This CDR3 spans 10 amino acids. V shed 9 bases and J shed 6 bases, with 6 bases lying between them. CDR1 is KGHDR and CDR2 is SFDVKD in the germline V gene. This CDR3 is CATPQDTQYF. CDR3 in DNA: TGTGCCACCCCCCAGGATACGCAGTATTTT.

V is TRBV6-1 and J is TRBJ1-3, with 10 bases aligning to TRBD1. This CDR3 has 16 amino acids. The germline gives CDR1 MNHNS, CDR2 SASEGT. Losses at the gene ends were 2 bases for V and 2 bases for J; bases not matched to a gene: 3. In DNA form, the CDR3 reads TGTGCCAGCAGTGAAACCGGGACAGGGGCTGGAAACACCATATATTTT. Protein product: CASSETGTGAGNTIYF.

The chain has TRBV28 and TRBJ2-6; TRBD1 might be the D (6 bases). Germline V CDR1 and CDR2: MDHEN, SYDVKM. The CDR3 contains 17 residues. V lost 8 bases and J 1 base, leaving 18 bases between the germline ends. Here the CDR3 DNA reads TGTGCCAGCGGTTCACAGGGTGGAGGATCTGGGGCCAACGTCCTGACTTTC. This translates into CASGSQGGGSGANVLTF. The variable domain in full, completed from reference TRBV28 and TRBJ2-6, reads DVKVTQSSRYLVKRTGEKVFLECVQDMDHENMFWYRQDPGLGLRLIYFSYDVKMKEKGDIPEGYSVSREKKERFSLILESASTNQTSMYLCASGSQGGGSGANVLTFGAGSRLTVL.

V and J are TRBV27 and TRBJ2-3; 8 nucleotides match TRBD2. Germline CDR1 and CDR2: MNHEY and SMNVEV (reference sequence). Germline trimming cut 4 bases from V and 2 bases from J; bases unmatched to any gene: 2. This CDR3 region has 14 residues. CDR3 in DNA: TGTGCCAGCAGTTCGGGAGGGAACACAGATACGCAGTATTTT. Encoded protein: CASSSGGNTDTQYF.

V gene TRBV25-1 combines with J gene TRBJ2-5; 8 bases match TRBD1. The germline gives CDR1 MGHDK, CDR2 SYGVNS. V shed 5 bases and J 2 bases; nucleotides not matched to a gene: 4. This CDR3 region has 14 residues. CDR3 sequence: CASSPGQVQETQYF. CDR3 sequence (DNA): TGTGCCAGCAGTCCGGGACAGGTACAAGAGACCCAGTACTTC.

The V and J genes are TRBV19 and TRBJ1-6; no clear D. The germline V and J ends were trimmed by 6 bases and 8 bases, with 11 bases remaining between them. Germline CDR1 LNHDA, CDR2 SQIVND (reference sequence). The CDR3 runs to 13 residues. CDR3 loop: CASSTLTDSPLHF. The CDR3 DNA reads as TGTGCCAGTAGCACACTTACAGATTCACCCCTCCACTTT.

V gene TRBV10-1 combines with J gene TRBJ1-1, with D perhaps TRBD1 (5 bases). The CDR3 spans 13 residues. Looked up from germline, CDR1 is WNHNN and CDR2 is SYGVQD (reference sequence). V dropped 5 bases and J dropped 1 base, with 8 bases sitting between them. The CDR3 loop reads CASSQGQNTEAFF. The CDR3 nucleotides read TGCGCCAGCAGTCAAGGACAGAACACTGAAGCTTTCTTT.